This T cell receptor beta chain comes out of a study of blood T cells in healthy people across ages. With a J-beta primer mix and a sample-barcoded 5' primer, a second PCR ran 7 to 11 cycles. A tag from a template-switch adaptor with 12 random nucleotides marked each cDNA molecule. TCRdb called the 5' RACE reads again in MiXCR, with one record for every CDR3 protein. The table shows hundreds of thousands of distinct CDR3 sequences, with about a quarter occurring only once. This same sample was also taken into another study, of T cells of mothers and their children. As that study records: Extracted RNA, in its entirety, went into cDNA synthesis at approximately 1.5 ug per 15 ul.

This receptor was obtained from a boy between 5 and 17 years old in good health. Input material: blood.

The CDR3 region is CASIKREAGLSYNEQFF. The CDR3 nucleotides read TGTGCCAGCATCAAGAGGGAGGCGGGTCTCTCCTACAATGAGCAGTTCTTC. The V call is TRBV12-3 or TRBV12-4, the J call TRBJ2-1; a weak D match, TRBD2 (6 bases). The CDR3 consists of 17 residues. Trimming pared 7 bases from V and 0 bases from J, leaving 19 bases between.